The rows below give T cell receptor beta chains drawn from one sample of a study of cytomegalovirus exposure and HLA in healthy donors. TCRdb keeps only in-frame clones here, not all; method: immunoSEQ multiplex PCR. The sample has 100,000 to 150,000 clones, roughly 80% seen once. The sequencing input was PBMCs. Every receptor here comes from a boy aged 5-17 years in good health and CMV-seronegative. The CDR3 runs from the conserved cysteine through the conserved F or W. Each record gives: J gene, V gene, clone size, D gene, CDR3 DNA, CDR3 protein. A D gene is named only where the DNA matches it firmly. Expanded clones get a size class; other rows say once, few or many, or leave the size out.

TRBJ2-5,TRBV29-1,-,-,TGCAGCGTTTCTAGGGGGGGTTGGGAGACCCAGTACTTC,CSVSRGGWETQYF
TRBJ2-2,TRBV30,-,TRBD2,TGTGCCTGGAGCCTAACTAGCGGGAGGGCCCTTAGTTTCTCCGGGGAGCTGTTTTTT,CAWSLTSGRALSFSGELFF
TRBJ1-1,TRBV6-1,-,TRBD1,TGTGCCAGCAGTCGGACAGGGGGGGACACTGAAGCTTTCTTT,CASSRTGGDTEAFF
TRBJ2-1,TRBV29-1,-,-,TGCAGCGTTGAAGATCTGCGCCATGAGCAGTTCTTC,CSVEDLRHEQFF
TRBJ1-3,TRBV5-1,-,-,TGCGCCAGCAGCATGAGCTCTGGAAACACCATATATTTT,CASSMSSGNTIYF
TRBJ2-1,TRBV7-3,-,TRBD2,TGTGCCAGCAGCTTAAGCGGGAGCTTCAATGAGCAGTTCTTC,CASSLSGSFNEQFF
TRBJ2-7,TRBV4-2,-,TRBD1,TGTGCCAGCAGCCAAGAGAGGACAGGGCAAACCTACGAGCAGTACTTC,CASSQERTGQTYEQYF
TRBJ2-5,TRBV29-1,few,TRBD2,TGCAGCGCCCGTGAGGGACTAGCGCAAGAGACCCAGTACTTC,CSAREGLAQETQYF
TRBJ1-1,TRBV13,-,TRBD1,TGTGCCAGCAGCTTGGATAGACAGGGACCCACGAACACTGAAGCTTTCTTT,CASSLDRQGPTNTEAFF
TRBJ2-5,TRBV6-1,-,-,TGTGCCAGCAGTGACAGGGGTTGGCGAGAGACCCAGTACTTC,CASSDRGWRETQYF
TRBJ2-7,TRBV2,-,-,TGTGCCAGCAGTGATTCGTCAGGGGACTACGAGCAGTACTTC,CASSDSSGDYEQYF
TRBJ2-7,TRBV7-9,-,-,TGTGCTAGCAGCTTAGTTCAGGGTTCCGTCTACGAGCAGTACTTC,CASSLVQGSVYEQYF
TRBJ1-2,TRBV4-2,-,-,TGTGCCAGCAGCCAAGTTCAGGGATCCTCTAACTATGGCTACACCTTC,CASSQVQGSSNYGYTF